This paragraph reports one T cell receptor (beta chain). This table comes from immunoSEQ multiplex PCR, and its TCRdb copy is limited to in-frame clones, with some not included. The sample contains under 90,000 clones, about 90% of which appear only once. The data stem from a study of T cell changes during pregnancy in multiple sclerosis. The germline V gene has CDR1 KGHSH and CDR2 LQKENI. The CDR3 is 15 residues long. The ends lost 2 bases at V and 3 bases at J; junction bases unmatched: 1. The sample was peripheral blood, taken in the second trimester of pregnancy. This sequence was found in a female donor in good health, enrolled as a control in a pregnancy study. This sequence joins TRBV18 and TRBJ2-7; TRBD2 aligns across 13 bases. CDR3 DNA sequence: TGTGCCAGCTCACCAGGGACTAGCGGGATCTACGAGCAGTACTTC. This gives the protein CASSPGTSGIYEQYF.